Below are 9 T cell receptor beta chains sequenced from a single sample in a study of OX40 agonist ivuxolimab in advanced cancers. Clones were sequenced by immunoSEQ multiplex PCR, and TCRdb holds only the in-frame ones, with some missing. Of 130,000 or so clones in the sample, about 93% are singletons; the top ten hold approximately 0.15%. This specimen consisted of CD4+ or CD8+ T cells sorted from blood, obtained in a trial of the OX40 agonist ivuxolimab. The receptors derive from an adult with an advanced solid tumor such as melanoma, head and neck, liver or kidney cancer.

The chain has TRBV7-2 and TRBJ2-2; TRBD1 aligns across 10 bases. Per the germline V gene, CDR1 is SGHTA and CDR2 is FQGNSA. Trimming cost V 3 bases and J 1 base; bases outside gene matches: 2. The CDR3 contains 16 residues. The CDR3 here is CASSLGTGVNTGELFF. CDR3 nucleotide sequence: TGTGCCAGCAGCTTGGGGACAGGGGTGAACACCGGGGAGCTGTTTTTT.

This chain joins TRBV28 and TRBJ2-1; no clear D gene. Trimming took off 7 bases at V and 5 bases at J, with 6 bases between the two ends. This CDR3 is built from 11 residues. Looked up from germline, CDR1 is MDHEN and CDR2 is SYDVKM. Written as DNA, the CDR3 is TGTGCCAGCACTTCAAACAATGAGCAGTTCTTC. Amino acid sequence: CASTSNNEQFF.

This clone was seen a single time. The genes are TRBV6-5 and TRBJ1-2, with 7 bases lining up with TRBD1. CDR1 and CDR2 (germline): MNHEY, SVGAGI. V was clipped by 6 bases and J by 2 bases; unmatched bases: 3. The CDR3 sequence is 13 residues long. For the CDR3, the DNA is TGTGCCAGCAGCCGGGACAGCAACTATGGCTACACCTTC. Its protein product is CASSRDSNYGYTF.

The chain has TRBV7-2 and TRBJ2-5; D is ambiguous. The CDR3 runs 13 residues. Deletions cut 3 bases from V and 5 bases from J, with 10 bases between. The germline CDR1 and CDR2 sequences are SGHTA and FQGNSA. In nucleotides, the CDR3 is TGTGCCAGCAGCTTCCCCCCTAAGGAGACCCAGTACTTC. Translated: CASSFPPKETQYF.

The V and J genes are TRBV11-2 and TRBJ1-2; 7 bases line up with TRBD1. V lost 5 bases to trimming and J lost 6 bases; unmatched junction nucleotides: 6. Germline V CDR1 and CDR2: SGHAT, FQNNGV. The CDR3 sequence is 13 residues long. CDR3 DNA: TGTGCCAGCAGCAACAGGGGCGCGGATGGCTACACCTTC. It specifies CASSNRGADGYTF.

The chain joins TRBV11-1 to TRBJ2-7; D remains unclear. Germline V gives CDR1 SGHAT, CDR2 FQDESV (reference sequence). The CDR3 contains 13 residues. V was pared by 2 bases and J by 4 bases, with 9 bases between. The CDR3 here is CASSLFTLYEQYF. In DNA form, the CDR3 reads TGTGCCAGCAGCTTATTTACTTTATACGAGCAGTACTTC.

This chain links TRBV19 with TRBJ1-5; 9 bases match TRBD1. V was pared by 4 bases and J by 2 bases, with 3 bases of the junction left unmatched. CDR3 length: 15 residues. Germline CDR1 reads LNHDA; CDR2 reads SQIVND (reference sequence). CDR3 region: CASSTQGAGNQPQHF. CDR3 in DNA: TGTGCCAGTAGTACACAGGGGGCGGGCAATCAGCCCCAGCATTTT.

The chain carries TRBV19 and TRBJ2-3; no reliable D call. The germline V and J ends were trimmed by 9 bases and 5 bases, with 15 bases remaining between them. The CDR3 is 13 amino acids. Germline V gene lookup returns CDR1 LNHDA and CDR2 SQIVND (reference sequence). CDR3 sequence: CASSDDLGDTQYF. The CDR3 DNA follows: TGTGCCAGCTCGGATGACCTTGGAGATACGCAGTATTTT.

The chain uses TRBV19 and TRBJ1-1; D is ambiguous. The CDR3 totals 20 residues. Germline loops: CDR1 LNHDA, CDR2 SQIVND (reference sequence). Trimming shortened V by 5 bases and J by 0 bases, and 28 bases separated the two germline ends. CDR3 coding DNA: TGTGCCAGTAGTCCCCGTCGGGCCTCAAATCGAGTTTTTTTGAACACTGAAGCTTTCTTT. This sequence encodes CASSPRRASNRVFLNTEAFF.